These 31 T cell receptor beta chains came from one sample sequenced in a study of blood T cell repertoires in COVID-19. Generated by immunoSEQ multiplex PCR, the TCRdb table keeps only in-frame clones and is missing some. Altogether about 350,000 clones are present, about 87% being singletons, with the ten largest covering roughly 8.9%. The sample consisted of peripheral blood. The receptors come from a man aged 30-40 years with COVID-19, enrolled during active disease.

The CDR3 spells CAISESTGVYNSPLHF. As DNA, the CDR3 is TGTGCCATCAGTGAGTCGACAGGGGTCTATAATTCACCCCTCCACTTT. The chain combines TRBV10-3 with TRBJ1-6; TRBD1 matches 8 bases. With 0 bases clipped from V and 3 bases from J, the junction kept 1 base outside the gene matches. This CDR3 comprises 16 residues. Germline V lookup: CDR1 ENHRY, CDR2 SYGVKD.

This clone was found once. The same CDR3 can be traced to other DNA sequences in this sample. CDR3 amino acids: CSALGEETQYF. The CDR3 DNA is TGCAGTGCTTTGGGAGAAGAGACCCAGTACTTC. The chain is built from TRBV20-1 and TRBJ2-5, with D tentatively TRBD2 (5 bases). V lost 5 bases to trimming and J lost 3 bases, with 7 bases between them. Germline lookup yields CDR1 DFQATT and CDR2 SNEGSKA (reference sequence). The CDR3 is 11 residues long.

This sequence joins TRBV28 and TRBJ1-2; tentatively, D is TRBD1 (5 bases). Trimming stripped 5 bases from V and 5 bases from J, with 12 bases between. Germline CDR1 MDHEN, CDR2 SYDVKM. This CDR3 contains 13 residues. CDR3 region: CASSGGGLYGYTF. CDR3 bases: TGTGCCAGCAGTGGGGGAGGCCTATATGGCTACACCTTC.

The V gene is TRBV28, the J gene TRBJ1-2; the D is unclear. The CDR3 is 12 amino acids. Trimming took 2 bases from V and 4 from J, leaving 5 bases between them. CDR1 and CDR2 from the germline V gene are MDHEN and SYDVKM. For the CDR3, the DNA is TGTGCCAGCAGTTTACCTAGCTATGGCTACACCTTC. Protein sequence: CASSLPSYGYTF.

The chain has TRBV29-1 and TRBJ1-2; TRBD1 matches 8 bases. The CDR3 is 14 amino acids. CDR1 and CDR2 (germline): SQVTM, ANQGSEA. After removal of 7 bases from V and 8 bases from J, the junction contained 15 bases not matched to a gene. DNA for the CDR3: TGCAGCGCCGCCGGGTCAGGGGGCGCCGGGGGCTACACCTTC. Its protein product is CSAAGSGGAGGYTF.

The chain recombines TRBV4-2 with TRBJ2-1; D unclear. The CDR3 is made up of 16 amino acids. The V end was cut by 0 bases, the J end by 3 bases, with 12 bases between. Germline V gives CDR1 LGHNA, CDR2 YNFKEQ. The CDR3 loop is CASSQDPPPIYNEQFF. The CDR3 bases are TGTGCCAGCAGCCAAGATCCCCCCCCTATCTACAATGAGCAGTTCTTC.

In nucleotides, the CDR3 is TGTGCCAGCAGCTCGGGACAAACTTATCAGCCCCAGCATTTT. Encoded protein: CASSSGQTYQPQHF. The chain carries TRBV7-9 and TRBJ1-5; D perhaps matches TRBD1 (6 bases). Germline-derived CDR1 and CDR2 are SEHNR and FQNEAQ (reference sequence). The V and J ends lost 4 bases and 5 bases respectively, with 12 bases between them. CDR3 length equals 14 residues.

This clone was counted once. The rearrangement links TRBV6-1 to TRBJ2-5, with TRBD2 identical over 7 bases. Germline trimming cut 8 bases from V and 5 bases from J; bases unmatched to any gene: 5. The CDR3 is made up of 12 amino acids. Germline CDR1 is MNHNS and CDR2 is SASEGT. The DNA for the CDR3 is TGTGCCAGCTTGCGAGCGGGGGAGACCCAGTACTTC. This sequence encodes CASLRAGETQYF.

The gene calls are TRBV10-3 and TRBJ1-2; 7 bases line up with TRBD1. The V gene end was trimmed by 3 bases and the J gene end by 4 bases; junction bases not matched to a gene: 8. CDR1 is ENHRY, CDR2 SYGVKD, per germline. The CDR3 extends over 15 amino acids. The CDR3 DNA reads TGTGCCATCAGTGAAGGTCCAGGGGGACTCTATGGCTACACCTTC. It encodes CAISEGPGGLYGYTF.

V is TRBV6-2 or TRBV6-3 and J is TRBJ1-1; TRBD1 might be the D (6 bases). The CDR3 covers 13 residues. Germline V CDR1 and CDR2: MNHEY, SVGEGT. Trimming removed 6 bases at V and 1 base at J, with 9 bases between. CDR3 in amino acids: CASSFRGNTEAFF. The CDR3 DNA reads TGTGCCAGCAGCTTCAGGGGGAACACTGAAGCTTTCTTT.

The chain recombines TRBV5-5 with TRBJ2-5, with D maybe TRBD2 (6 bases). The germline V and J ends were trimmed by 1 base and 2 bases, with 15 bases remaining between them. The CDR3 covers 16 residues. In germline, CDR1 is SGHKS, CDR2 YYEKEE (reference sequence). The CDR3 sequence is CASSLTLAVRQETQYF. CDR3 bases: TGTGCCAGCAGCTTGACTTTAGCGGTGCGGCAAGAGACCCAGTACTTC.

This clone has more than one count but fewer than ten. The chain couples TRBV5-8 to TRBJ1-1; D is possibly TRBD1 (5 bases). The CDR3 contains 17 residues. V was shortened by 0 bases and J by 5 bases, with 20 bases between the two germline ends. Per the germline V gene, CDR1 is SGHTS and CDR2 is YDEGEE. CDR3 sequence (DNA): TGTGCCAGCAGCTTGGCCTTATCGGCGGGGCGGGGAACTGAAGCTTTCTTT. This encodes CASSLALSAGRGTEAFF.

V is TRBV11-3 and J is TRBJ2-3; tentative D call: TRBD2 (6 bases). CDR3 length: 15 residues. Trimming pared 4 bases from V and 1 base from J, leaving 12 bases between. The germline CDR1 and CDR2 sequences are SGHNT and YENEEA. The CDR3 here is CASSSRETGTDTQYF. CDR3 DNA: TGTGCCAGCAGCTCTCGGGAGACGGGCACAGATACGCAGTATTTT.

The chain combines TRBV7-6 with TRBJ1-5; 7 bases align to TRBD1. Germline trimming cut 5 bases from V and 2 bases from J; bases unmatched to any gene: 9. Germline V gene sequence: CDR1 SGHVS, CDR2 FNYEAQ. The CDR3 totals 16 residues. Here the CDR3 reads CASSQDDRAGNQPQHF. The DNA for the CDR3 is TGTGCCAGCAGCCAAGATGACAGGGCTGGCAATCAGCCCCAGCATTTT.

The chain couples TRBV18 to TRBJ2-3; TRBD2 is a possible D gene (5 bases). V was shortened by 5 bases and J by 4 bases, with 10 bases between the two germline ends. The germline V gene has CDR1 KGHSH and CDR2 LQKENI. This CDR3 contains 13 residues. The CDR3, as DNA: TGTGCCAGCTCAGGTAGCGAGGCAGATACGCAGTATTTT. Amino acid sequence: CASSGSEADTQYF.

The chain is built from TRBV5-1 and TRBJ2-2; the D gene is possibly TRBD2 (6 bases). The CDR3 length is 14 residues. The germline V gene encodes CDR1 SGHRS and CDR2 YFSETQ. The germline V and J ends were trimmed by 0 bases and 6 bases, with 9 bases remaining between them. The CDR3 loop is CASSLAWGAGELFF. The DNA for the CDR3 is TGCGCCAGCAGCTTGGCCTGGGGGGCCGGGGAGCTGTTTTTT.

This clone showed up just a few times. The chain employs TRBV4-2 and TRBJ2-5; maybe TRBD2 (5 bases). This CDR3 contains 14 residues. Per the germline V gene, CDR1 is LGHNA and CDR2 is YNFKEQ. V was pared by 0 bases and J by 3 bases, with 8 bases between. CDR3 coding DNA: TGTGCCAGCAGCCAAGAGGCGACTAAAGAGACCCAGTACTTC. It encodes CASSQEATKETQYF.

This clone was found once. The same CDR3 is also encoded by other DNA sequences in this sample. The chain combines TRBV15 with TRBJ1-3, with D maybe TRBD1 (6 bases). CDR1 is LNHNV and CDR2 is YYDKDF in the germline V gene (reference sequence). The CDR3 has 15 amino acids. Trimming stripped 0 bases from V and 1 base from J, with 7 bases between. The CDR3, as DNA: TGTGCCACCAGCAGAGATCAGGGGTCTGGAAACACCATATATTTT. Translating it yields CATSRDQGSGNTIYF.

This clone showed up just once. CDR3 DNA: TGTGCCAGCAGCCACGGGACATTTGACTCCTACGAGCAGTACTTC. Translating it yields CASSHGTFDSYEQYF. This chain joins TRBV11-2 and TRBJ2-7; D may be TRBD1 (6 bases). This CDR3 is built from 15 residues. Germline V gene data show CDR1 as SGHAT and CDR2 as FQNNGV. V lost 5 bases and J 0 bases, leaving 14 bases between the germline ends.

The chain carries TRBV6-5 and TRBJ2-1; no firm D call. Trimming removed 7 bases at V and 0 bases at J, with 7 bases between. In germline, CDR1 is MNHEY, CDR2 SVGAGI. The CDR3 spans 13 residues. The CDR3 loop reads CASKQSSYNEQFF. For the CDR3, the DNA is TGTGCCAGCAAACAGAGCTCCTACAATGAGCAGTTCTTC.

The chain employs TRBV5-1 and TRBJ2-3, with 11 nucleotides matching TRBD2. CDR1 and CDR2 (germline): SGHRS, YFSETQ. This CDR3 has 16 amino acids. V dropped 4 bases and J dropped 2; count of bases not matched to a gene: 6. CDR3: CASSGPLAGVTDTQYF. The CDR3 nucleotides are TGCGCCAGCAGCGGACCACTAGCGGGGGTCACAGATACGCAGTATTTT.

This clone showed up just a few times. This sequence joins TRBV19 and TRBJ1-2, with a possible D match to TRBD1 (5 bases). This CDR3 is built from 12 residues. Germline loops: CDR1 LNHDA, CDR2 SQIVND (reference sequence). The V and J ends lost 8 bases and 7 bases respectively, with 14 bases between them. CDR3 region: CASLARAAGYTF. The DNA of the CDR3 is TGTGCCAGTCTGGCCAGGGCTGCTGGCTACACCTTC.

This clone was detected only once. The chain links TRBV24-1 to TRBJ2-1; D is perhaps TRBD2 (5 bases). Trimming removed 3 bases at V and 8 bases at J, with 13 bases between. The CDR3 is 14 residues long. From germline, CDR1 is KGHDR and CDR2 SFDVKD. The CDR3 bases are TGTGCCACCAGTGATGTGGGAGAGAGGTATGAGCAGTTCTTC. Translated, it gives CATSDVGERYEQFF.

This sequence joins TRBV7-8 and TRBJ2-7, with D perhaps matching TRBD2 (5 bases). CDR1 and CDR2 (germline): SGHVS, FQNEAQ. V lost 0 bases and J 0 bases, leaving 12 bases between the germline ends. The CDR3 is 16 amino acids. CDR3 amino acids: CASSLAKEGSSYEQYF. In DNA, the CDR3 is TGTGCCAGCAGCTTAGCGAAAGAAGGGAGCTCCTACGAGCAGTACTTC.

The V gene is TRBV10-3, the J gene TRBJ2-2, with D perhaps matching TRBD1 (6 bases). The CDR3 extends over 15 amino acids. Germline V gene sequence: CDR1 ENHRY, CDR2 SYGVKD. Trimming stripped 4 bases from V and 4 bases from J, with 13 bases between. The CDR3 nucleotides are TGTGCCATCAGTGTTGCAGGGGCGACCACCGGGGAGCTGTTTTTT. It specifies CAISVAGATTGELFF.

V is TRBV28 and J is TRBJ1-5, with D perhaps TRBD1 (6 bases). From germline, CDR1 is MDHEN and CDR2 SYDVKM. V lost 5 bases and J lost 5, with 16 bases in between. The CDR3 length is 15 residues. The CDR3: CASSLPMTGDQPQHF. CDR3 nucleotide sequence: TGTGCCAGCAGTCTACCAATGACAGGAGATCAGCCCCAGCATTTT.

The V and J genes are TRBV6-5 and TRBJ1-1; maybe TRBD1 (6 bases). This CDR3 has 15 amino acids. Germline V gene data show CDR1 as MNHEY and CDR2 as SVGAGI. The V end was cut by 0 bases, the J end by 2 bases, with 10 bases between. The CDR3 spells CASSYSQGINTEAFF. In DNA form, the CDR3 reads TGTGCCAGCAGTTACTCGCAGGGGATCAACACTGAAGCTTTCTTT.

CDR3 coding DNA: TGTGCCTCAGCAAATGGACAGCCTCTAGCCAAAAACATTCAGTACTTC. It codes for CASANGQPLAKNIQYF. The chain recombines TRBV30 with TRBJ2-4, with D possibly TRBD1 on 6 matching bases. The V end was cut by 7 bases, the J end by 0 bases, with 19 bases between. Per germline, CDR1 GTSNPN and CDR2 SVGIG (reference sequence). The CDR3 runs to 16 residues.

This chain connects TRBV2 to TRBJ1-1; 10 bases map to TRBD1. J gave up 5 bases and V 5 bases, and 8 bases lay outside the gene matches. Germline V lookup: CDR1 SNHLY, CDR2 FYNNEI. The CDR3 has 15 amino acids. The CDR3 here is CASSRDRGGSTEAFF. Written as DNA, the CDR3 is TGTGCCAGCAGTCGGGACAGGGGTGGGAGTACTGAAGCTTTCTTT. Together with reference TRBV2 and TRBJ1-1, the CDR3 gives the full variable domain: EPEVTQTPSHQVTQMGQEVILRCVPISNHLYFYWYRQILGQKVEFLVSFYNNEISEKSEIFDDQFSVERPDGSNFTLKIRSTKLEDSAMYFCASSRDRGGSTEAFFGQGTRLTVV.

The chain joins TRBV19 to TRBJ1-1; tentative D call: TRBD1 (6 bases). The CDR3 sequence is 13 residues long. From germline, CDR1 is LNHDA and CDR2 SQIVND (reference sequence). V gave up 6 bases and J gave up 6 bases, with 14 bases separating them. The CDR3, as DNA: TGTGCCAGTAGCCTCAGGGGTATGGCTGAAGCTTTCTTT. Translation gives CASSLRGMAEAFF.

The V and J genes are TRBV20-1 and TRBJ2-2, with D possibly TRBD2 on 6 matching bases. Germline loops: CDR1 DFQATT, CDR2 SNEGSKA (reference sequence). This CDR3 is built from 11 residues. The V end lost 6 bases, the J end lost 9 bases, and 11 bases lay between the germline ends. The CDR3 DNA sequence: TGCAGTGCCTTCGGGAGTCGGGAGCTGTTTTTT. Protein product: CSAFGSRELFF.